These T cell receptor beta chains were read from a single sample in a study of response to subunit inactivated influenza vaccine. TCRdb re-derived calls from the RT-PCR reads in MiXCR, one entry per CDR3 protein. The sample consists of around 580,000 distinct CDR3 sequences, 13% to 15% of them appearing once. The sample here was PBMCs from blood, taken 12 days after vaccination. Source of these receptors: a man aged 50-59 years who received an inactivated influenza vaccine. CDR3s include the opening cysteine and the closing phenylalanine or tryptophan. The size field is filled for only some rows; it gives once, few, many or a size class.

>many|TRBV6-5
CASSYRGPNQPQHF
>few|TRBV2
CASIGGAAVNNEQFF
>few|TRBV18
CASSQQGRDTQYF
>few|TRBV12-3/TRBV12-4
CASSWTSVTGELFF
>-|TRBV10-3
CAISEPTGRPEAFF
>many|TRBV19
CASRVRGGKTEAFF
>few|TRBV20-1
CSATRGTSGTDTQYF
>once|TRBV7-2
CASGLSGGSYNEQFF
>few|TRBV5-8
CASSPWGKALGTGELFF
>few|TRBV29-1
CSVERGEGANVLTF
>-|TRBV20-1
CSALAGGPRTGELFF
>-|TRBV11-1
CASSRNSRGYTF
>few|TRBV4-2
CASSQDDGAGGADTQYF
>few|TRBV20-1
CSASGATMNTEAFF
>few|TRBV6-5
CASSTGADTQYF
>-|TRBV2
CASSLGPGRGNTIYF
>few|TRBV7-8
CASSLDYISNQPQHF
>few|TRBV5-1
CASSPVGTPYNEQFF
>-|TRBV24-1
CATSDLSGQETQYF
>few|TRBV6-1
CASEEIYGYTF
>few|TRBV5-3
CAMGPGLLCYEQYF
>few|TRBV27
CASSFVGLNSPLHF
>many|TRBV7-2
CASSLVGSSYEQYF
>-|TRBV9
CASSPPGREETQYF
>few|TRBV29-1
CSVQQRITEAFF
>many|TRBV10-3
CASRGSANEKLFF
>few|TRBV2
CASKPGFGRYNEQFF
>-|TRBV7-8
CASTPGHHSGNTIYF
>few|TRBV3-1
CASSILAGGFNEQYF
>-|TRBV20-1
CSARGHRLAQYQDTQYF
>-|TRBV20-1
CSARDGSGSPKTQYF
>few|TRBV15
CATSRDGEGPSTDTQYF
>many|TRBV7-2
CASSLEGLSYNEQFF
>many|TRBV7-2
CASRLAGGRTDTQYF
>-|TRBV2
CASSEQTGANVLTF
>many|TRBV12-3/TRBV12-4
CASSLDGPNEKLFF
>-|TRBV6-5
CASSSYRTYEQYF
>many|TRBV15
CATSREKGRRNEQYF
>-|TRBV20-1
CSARDREGVTEAFF
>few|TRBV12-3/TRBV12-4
CASSPRTSGPTYEQYF
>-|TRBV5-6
CASSSLGVQLPDNEQFF
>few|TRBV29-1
CSVEDLRANSGANVLTF
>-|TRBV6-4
CASSRVQGGYNEQFF
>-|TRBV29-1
CSVGAGGHTEAFF
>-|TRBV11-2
CASSLVGTRDGQYF
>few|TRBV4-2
CASSQEASSGKSEQFF
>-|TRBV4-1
CASSQLPGQRLTNEKLFF
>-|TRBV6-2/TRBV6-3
CASSYQGSGSTEAFF
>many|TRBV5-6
CASSGGVNEQYF
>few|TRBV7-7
CASSSGTSGTAEQFF